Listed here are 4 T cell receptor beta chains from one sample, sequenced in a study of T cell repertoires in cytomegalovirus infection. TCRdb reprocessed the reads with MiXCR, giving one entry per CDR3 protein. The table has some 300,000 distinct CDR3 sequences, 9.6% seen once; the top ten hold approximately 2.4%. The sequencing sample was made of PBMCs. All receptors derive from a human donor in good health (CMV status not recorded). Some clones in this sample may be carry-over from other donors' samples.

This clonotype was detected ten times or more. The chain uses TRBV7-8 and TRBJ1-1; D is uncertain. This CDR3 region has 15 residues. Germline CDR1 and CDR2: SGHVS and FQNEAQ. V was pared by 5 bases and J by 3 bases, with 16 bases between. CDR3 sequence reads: CASSPRGGLHTEAFF. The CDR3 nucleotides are TGTGCCAGCAGCCCCCGAGGAGGGCTCCACACTGAAGCTTTCTTT.

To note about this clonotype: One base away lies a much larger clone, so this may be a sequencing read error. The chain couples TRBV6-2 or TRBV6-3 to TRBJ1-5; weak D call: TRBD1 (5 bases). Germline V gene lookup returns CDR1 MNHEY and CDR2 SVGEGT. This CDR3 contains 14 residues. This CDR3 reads CASSWTPSNQPQRF. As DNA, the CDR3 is TGTGCCAGCAGTTGGACACCTAGCAATCAGCCCCAGCGTTTT.

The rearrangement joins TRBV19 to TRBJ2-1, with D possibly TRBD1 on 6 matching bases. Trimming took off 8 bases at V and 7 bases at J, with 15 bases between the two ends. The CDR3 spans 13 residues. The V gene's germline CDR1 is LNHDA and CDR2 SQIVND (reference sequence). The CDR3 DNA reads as TGTGCCAGTTGGGGTTTTACAGGGAATGAGCAGTTCTTC. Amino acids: CASWGFTGNEQFF.

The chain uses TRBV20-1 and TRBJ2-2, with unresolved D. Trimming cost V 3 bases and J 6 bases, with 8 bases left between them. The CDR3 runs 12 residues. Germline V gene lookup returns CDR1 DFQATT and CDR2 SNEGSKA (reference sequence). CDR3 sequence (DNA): TGCAGTGCTAGTGCTGACTCCGGGGAGCTGTTTTTT. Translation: CSASADSGELFF.